This is a list of T cell receptor beta chains from one sample in a study of beta chain features in type 1 diabetes. Here immunoSEQ multiplex PCR was the method, and the copy in TCRdb shows in-frame clones only, minus some. The table lists 240,000 or so clones, around a quarter of them singletons, with roughly 4.1% in the top ten. The sequencing sample was made of central memory CD4+ T cells from blood. The receptors originated from a man between 25 and 39 years old in good health. The CDR3 runs from the conserved cysteine through the conserved F or W. D genes are given only for firm matches. Size is omitted from some rows. Given values are once, few, many or a class for expanded clones.

>TRBD1|TRBV2|.|TRBJ1-5
CASSAGGPQPQHF
TGTGCCAGCAGTGCAGGGGGCCCTCAGCCCCAGCATTTT
>TRBD1|TRBV18|few|TRBJ2-1
CASSPRDRDEEQFF
TGTGCCAGCTCACCCCGGGACAGGGATGAGGAGCAGTTCTTC
>TRBD2|TRBV5-4|few|TRBJ2-7
CASSPGLAGVGEQYF
TGTGCCAGCAGCCCTGGACTAGCGGGAGTTGGCGAGCAGTACTTC
>.|TRBV5-1|few|TRBJ1-2
CASSIWTGSANYGYTF
TGCGCCAGCAGCATTTGGACTGGCTCAGCTAACTATGGCTACACCTTC
>TRBD2|TRBV27|.|TRBJ2-1
CASSLREGRGEQFF
TGTGCCAGCAGTTTGCGGGAGGGCCGCGGTGAGCAGTTCTTC
>TRBD2|TRBV5-1|.|TRBJ2-5
CASGLAGGTETQYF
TGCGCCAGCGGCCTAGCGGGAGGGACAGAGACCCAGTACTTC
>.|TRBV6-6|.|TRBJ2-7
CASRSTGYEQYF
TGTGCCAGCAGATCGACAGGCTACGAGCAGTACTTC
>.|TRBV6-5|few|TRBJ2-5
CASISRGVPKETQYF
TGTGCCAGTATCAGCAGGGGCGTCCCGAAAGAGACCCAGTACTTC
>.|TRBV6-6|.|TRBJ2-7
CASSTRSLSYEQYF
TGTGCCAGCAGCACCAGAAGTCTCTCCTACGAGCAGTACTTC
>.|TRBV10-3|few|TRBJ2-7
CAISRGTYEQYF
TGTGCCATCAGCCGGGGAACCTACGAGCAGTACTTC
>.|TRBV30|.|TRBJ2-5
CAWSVRGQETQYF
TGTGCCTGGAGTGTACGGGGGCAAGAGACCCAGTACTTC
>.|TRBV27|.|TRBJ2-2
CASSLFISDGELFF
TGTGCCAGCAGTTTATTCATCTCAGACGGGGAGCTGTTTTTT
>.|TRBV28|.|TRBJ1-2
CASSPQGRGYTF
TGTGCCAGCAGCCCACAGGGCAGGGGCTACACCTTC
>.|TRBV6-6|.|TRBJ2-2
CASSYETNTGELFF
TGTGCCAGCAGTTACGAGACGAACACCGGGGAGCTGTTTTTT
>.|TRBV7-7|.|TRBJ2-1
CASKVRESYNEQFF
TGTGCCAGCAAGGTGAGGGAGTCCTACAATGAGCAGTTCTTC
>.|TRBV21-1|.|TRBJ1-1
CASSKGRRQGCTEAFF
TGTGCCAGCAGCAAAGGGCGTAGGCAGGGTTGCACTGAAGCTTTCTTT
>TRBD1|TRBV5-4|.|TRBJ1-6
CASSLGQGESPLHF
TGTGCCAGCAGCTTGGGACAGGGAGAGTCACCCCTCCACTTT
>TRBD1|TRBV19|.|TRBJ2-7
CASSMSGGNEQYF
TGTGCCAGTAGTATGTCAGGGGGAAACGAGCAGTACTTC
>.|TRBV5-1|few|TRBJ1-2
CASSSTAGSYGYTF
TGCGCCAGCAGCTCCACCGCAGGGTCCTATGGCTACACCTTC
>.|TRBV29-1|few|TRBJ2-7
CSGSRTGEQYF
TGCAGCGGGAGCCGTACTGGTGAGCAGTACTTC